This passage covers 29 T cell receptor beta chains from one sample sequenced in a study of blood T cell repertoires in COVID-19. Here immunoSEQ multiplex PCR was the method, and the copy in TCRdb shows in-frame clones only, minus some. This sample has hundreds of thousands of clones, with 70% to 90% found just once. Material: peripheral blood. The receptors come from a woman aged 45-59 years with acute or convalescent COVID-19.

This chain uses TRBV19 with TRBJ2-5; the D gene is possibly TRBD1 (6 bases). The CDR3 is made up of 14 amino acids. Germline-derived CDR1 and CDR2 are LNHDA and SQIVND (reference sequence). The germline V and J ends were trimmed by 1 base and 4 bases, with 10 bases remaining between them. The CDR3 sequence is CASSIGQVTETQYF. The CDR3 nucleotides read TGTGCCAGTAGTATAGGACAGGTCACAGAGACCCAGTACTTC.

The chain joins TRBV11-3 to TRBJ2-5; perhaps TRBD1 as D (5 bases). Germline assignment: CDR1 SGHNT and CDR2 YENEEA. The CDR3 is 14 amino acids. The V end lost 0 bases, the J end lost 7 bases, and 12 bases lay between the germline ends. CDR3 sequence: CASSLDTGFWTQYF. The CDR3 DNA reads TGTGCCAGCAGCTTAGATACAGGTTTTTGGACCCAGTACTTC.

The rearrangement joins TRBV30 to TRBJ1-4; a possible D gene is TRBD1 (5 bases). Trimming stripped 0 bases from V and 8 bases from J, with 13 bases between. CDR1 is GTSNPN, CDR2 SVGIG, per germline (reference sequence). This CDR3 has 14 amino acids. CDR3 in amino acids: CAWSVVRAREKLFF. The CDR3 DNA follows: TGTGCCTGGAGTGTAGTCAGGGCTCGGGAAAAACTGTTTTTT.

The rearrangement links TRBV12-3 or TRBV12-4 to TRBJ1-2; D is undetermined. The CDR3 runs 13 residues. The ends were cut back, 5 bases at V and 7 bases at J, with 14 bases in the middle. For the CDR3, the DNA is TGTGCCAGCAGTCACTCGGGATTAGGTGGCTACACCTTC. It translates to CASSHSGLGGYTF.

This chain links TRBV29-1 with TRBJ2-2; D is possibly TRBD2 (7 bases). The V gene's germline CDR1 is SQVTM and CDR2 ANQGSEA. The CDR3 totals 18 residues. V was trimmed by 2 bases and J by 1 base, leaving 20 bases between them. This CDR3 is CSVEPARGAGGNTGELFF. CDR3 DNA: TGCAGCGTTGAACCTGCCCGGGGGGCCGGTGGGAACACCGGGGAGCTGTTTTTT.

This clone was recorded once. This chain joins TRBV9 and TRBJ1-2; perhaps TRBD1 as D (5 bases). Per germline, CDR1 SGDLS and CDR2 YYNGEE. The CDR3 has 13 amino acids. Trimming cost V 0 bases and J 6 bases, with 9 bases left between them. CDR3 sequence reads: CASSVGGGDGYTF. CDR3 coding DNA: TGTGCCAGCAGCGTAGGTGGGGGGGATGGCTACACCTTC.

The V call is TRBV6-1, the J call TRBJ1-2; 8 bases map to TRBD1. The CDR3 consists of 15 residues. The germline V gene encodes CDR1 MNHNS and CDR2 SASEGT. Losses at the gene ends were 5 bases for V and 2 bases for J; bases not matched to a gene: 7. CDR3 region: CASSLPRTGNYGYTF. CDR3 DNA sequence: TGTGCCAGCAGTCTACCTCGGACAGGGAACTATGGCTACACCTTC.

The CDR3 loop reads CASSLTGWGTEEAFF. The CDR3 nucleotides are TGTGCCAGCAGTTTGACAGGGTGGGGCACTGAAGAAGCTTTCTTT. V is TRBV6-5 and J is TRBJ1-1, with TRBD1 identical over 7 bases. Germline CDR1 MNHEY, CDR2 SVGAGI. J gave up 8 bases and V 4 bases, and 13 bases lay outside the gene matches. This CDR3 region has 15 residues.

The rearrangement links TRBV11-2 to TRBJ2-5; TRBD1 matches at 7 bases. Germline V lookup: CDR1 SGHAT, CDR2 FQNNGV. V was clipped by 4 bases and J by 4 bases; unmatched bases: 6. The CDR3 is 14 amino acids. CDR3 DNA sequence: TGTGCCAGCAGCTCACAGGGGTTTTCAGAGACCCAGTACTTC. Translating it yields CASSSQGFSETQYF.

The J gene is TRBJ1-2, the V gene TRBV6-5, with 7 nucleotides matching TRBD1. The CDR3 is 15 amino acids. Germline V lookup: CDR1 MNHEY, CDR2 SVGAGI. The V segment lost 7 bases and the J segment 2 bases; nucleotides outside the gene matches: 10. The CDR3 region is CASMRAQDRNYGYTF. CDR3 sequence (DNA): TGTGCCAGCATGAGGGCACAGGACAGGAACTATGGCTACACCTTC.

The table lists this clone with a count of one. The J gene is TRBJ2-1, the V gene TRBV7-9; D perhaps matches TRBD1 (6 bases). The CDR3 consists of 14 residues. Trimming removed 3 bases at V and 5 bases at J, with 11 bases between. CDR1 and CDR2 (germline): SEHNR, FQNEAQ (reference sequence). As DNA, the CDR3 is TGTGCCAGCAGCTTCGTCAGGGGTCACAATGAGCAGTTCTTC. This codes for CASSFVRGHNEQFF.

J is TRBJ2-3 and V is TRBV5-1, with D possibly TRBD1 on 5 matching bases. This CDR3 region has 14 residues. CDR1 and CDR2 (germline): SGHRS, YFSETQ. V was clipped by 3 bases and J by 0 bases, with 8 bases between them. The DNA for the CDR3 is TGCGCCAGCAGCTGGGGCCAGAGCACAGATACGCAGTATTTT. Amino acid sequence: CASSWGQSTDTQYF.

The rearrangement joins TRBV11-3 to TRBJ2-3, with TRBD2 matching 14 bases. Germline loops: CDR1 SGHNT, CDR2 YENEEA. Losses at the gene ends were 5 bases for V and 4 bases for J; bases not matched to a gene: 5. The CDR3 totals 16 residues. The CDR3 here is CASSAGLAGDADTQYF. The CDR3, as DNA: TGTGCCAGCAGCGCGGGACTAGCGGGAGATGCAGATACGCAGTATTTT.

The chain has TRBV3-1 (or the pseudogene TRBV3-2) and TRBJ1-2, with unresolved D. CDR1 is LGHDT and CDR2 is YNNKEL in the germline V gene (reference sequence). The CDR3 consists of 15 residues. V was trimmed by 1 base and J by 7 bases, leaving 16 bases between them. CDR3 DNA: TGTGCCAGCAGCCAAGGCTGGGCAGGAGAGGGTGGCTACACCTTC. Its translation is CASSQGWAGEGGYTF.

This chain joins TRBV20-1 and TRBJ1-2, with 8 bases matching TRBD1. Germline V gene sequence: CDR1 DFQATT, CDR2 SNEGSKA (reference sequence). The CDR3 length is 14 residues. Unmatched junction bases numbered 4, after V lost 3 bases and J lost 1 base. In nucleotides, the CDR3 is TGCAGTGCTAGTGGACAGGGAGGTAACTATGGCTACACCTTC. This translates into CSASGQGGNYGYTF.

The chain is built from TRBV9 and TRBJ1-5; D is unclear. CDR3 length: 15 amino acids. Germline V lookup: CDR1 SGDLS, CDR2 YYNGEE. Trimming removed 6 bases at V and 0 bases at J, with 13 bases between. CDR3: CASNPAPRSNQPQHF. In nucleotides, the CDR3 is TGTGCCAGCAACCCCGCCCCGCGTAGCAATCAGCCCCAGCATTTT.

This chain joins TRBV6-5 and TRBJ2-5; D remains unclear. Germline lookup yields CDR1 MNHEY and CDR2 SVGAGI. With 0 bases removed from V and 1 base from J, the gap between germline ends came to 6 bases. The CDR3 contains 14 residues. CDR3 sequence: CASSYSGRQETQYF. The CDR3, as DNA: TGTGCCAGCAGTTACTCTGGCCGCCAAGAGACCCAGTACTTC.

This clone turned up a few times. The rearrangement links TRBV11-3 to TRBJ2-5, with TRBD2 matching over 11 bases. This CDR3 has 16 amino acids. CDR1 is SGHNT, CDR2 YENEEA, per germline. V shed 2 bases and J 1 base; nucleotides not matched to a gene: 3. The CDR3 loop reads CASSLWTSGFQETQYF. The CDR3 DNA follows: TGTGCCAGCAGCTTATGGACTAGCGGGTTCCAAGAGACCCAGTACTTC.

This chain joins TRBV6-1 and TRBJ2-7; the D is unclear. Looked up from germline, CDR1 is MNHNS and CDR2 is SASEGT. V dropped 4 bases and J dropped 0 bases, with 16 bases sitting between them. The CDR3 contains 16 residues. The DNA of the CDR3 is TGTGCCAGCAGTGTTTTTGAGCCTCTGAGCTCCTACGAGCAGTACTTC. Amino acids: CASSVFEPLSSYEQYF.

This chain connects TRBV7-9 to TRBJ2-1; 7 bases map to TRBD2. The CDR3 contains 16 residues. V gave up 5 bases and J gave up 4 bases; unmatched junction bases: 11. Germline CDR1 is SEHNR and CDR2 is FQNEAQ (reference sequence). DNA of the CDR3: TGTGCCAGCAGCCCCCCGGGGGGACGGGTTTACAATGAGCAGTTCTTC. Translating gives CASSPPGGRVYNEQFF.

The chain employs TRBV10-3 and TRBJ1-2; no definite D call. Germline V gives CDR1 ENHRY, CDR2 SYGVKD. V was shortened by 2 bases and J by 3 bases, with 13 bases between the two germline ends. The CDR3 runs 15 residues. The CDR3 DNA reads TGTGCCATCAGTGAGCCCGTCGGGTTGGACTATGGCTACACCTTC. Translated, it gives CAISEPVGLDYGYTF.

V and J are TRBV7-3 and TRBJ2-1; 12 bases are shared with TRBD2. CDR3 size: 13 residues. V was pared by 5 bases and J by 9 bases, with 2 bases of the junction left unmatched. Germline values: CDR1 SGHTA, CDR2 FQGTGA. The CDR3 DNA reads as TGTGCCAGCAGCGCTAGCGGGGGGGGTGAGCAGTTCTTC. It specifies CASSASGGGEQFF.

The CDR3: CASSLSGTDTQYF. The DNA of the CDR3 is TGTGCCAGCAGCTTGTCAGGGACAGATACGCAGTATTTT. The J gene is TRBJ2-3, the V gene TRBV11-2; maybe TRBD1 (5 bases). The CDR3 spans 13 residues. V lost 3 bases, J lost 3 bases, and 7 bases lay in between. Germline lookup yields CDR1 SGHAT and CDR2 FQNNGV. Using reference TRBV11-2 and TRBJ2-3 for the parts outside the CDR3, the full variable domain is EAGVAQSPRYKIIEKRQSVAFWCNPISGHATLYWYQQILGQGPKLLIQFQNNGVVDDSQLPKDRFSAERLKGVDSTLKIQPAKLEDSAVYLCASSLSGTDTQYFGPGTRLTVL.

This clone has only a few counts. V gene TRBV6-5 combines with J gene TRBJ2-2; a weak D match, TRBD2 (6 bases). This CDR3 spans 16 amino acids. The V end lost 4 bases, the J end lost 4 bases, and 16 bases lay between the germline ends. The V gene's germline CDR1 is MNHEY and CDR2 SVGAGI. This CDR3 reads CASSSSFRGGTGELFF. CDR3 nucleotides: TGTGCCAGCAGTTCCTCATTCCGGGGAGGCACCGGGGAGCTGTTTTTT.

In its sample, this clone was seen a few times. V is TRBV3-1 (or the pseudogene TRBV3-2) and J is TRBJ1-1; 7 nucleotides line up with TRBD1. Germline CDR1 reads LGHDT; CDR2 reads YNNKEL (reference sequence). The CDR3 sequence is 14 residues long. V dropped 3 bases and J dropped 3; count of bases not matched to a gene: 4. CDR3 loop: CASSHTTGHTEAFF. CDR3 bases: TGTGCCAGCAGCCACACGACAGGGCACACTGAAGCTTTCTTT.

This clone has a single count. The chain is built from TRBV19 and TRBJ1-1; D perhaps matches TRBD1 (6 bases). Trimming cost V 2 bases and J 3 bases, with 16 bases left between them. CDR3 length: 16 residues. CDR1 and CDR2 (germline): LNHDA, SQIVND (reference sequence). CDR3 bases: TGTGCCAGTAGTATAACGGGGGGGCGCGTTTACACTGAAGCTTTCTTT. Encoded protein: CASSITGGRVYTEAFF.

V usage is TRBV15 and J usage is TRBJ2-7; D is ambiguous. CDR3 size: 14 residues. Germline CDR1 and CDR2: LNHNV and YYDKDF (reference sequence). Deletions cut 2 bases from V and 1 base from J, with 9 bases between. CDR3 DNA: TGTGCCACCAGCAGACCCACTAAGTCCTACGAGCAGTACTTC. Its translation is CATSRPTKSYEQYF.

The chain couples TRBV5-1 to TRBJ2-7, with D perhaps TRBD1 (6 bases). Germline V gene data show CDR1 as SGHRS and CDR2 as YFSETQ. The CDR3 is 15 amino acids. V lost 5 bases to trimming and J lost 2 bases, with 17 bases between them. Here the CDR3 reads CASRGTSTVTYEQYF. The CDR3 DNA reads TGCGCCAGCAGGGGGACATCCACGGTCACCTACGAGCAGTACTTC.

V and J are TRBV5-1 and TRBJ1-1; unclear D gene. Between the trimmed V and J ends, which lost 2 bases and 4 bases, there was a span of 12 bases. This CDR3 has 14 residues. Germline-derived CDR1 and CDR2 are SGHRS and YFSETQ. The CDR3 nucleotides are TGCGCCAGCAGCTTTTCCTACCCTGCCACTGAAGCTTTCTTT. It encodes CASSFSYPATEAFF.